The 24 T cell receptor beta chains below were found in one sample sequenced in a study of CD8+CD57+ T cells in acquired aplastic anemia. CDR3 and TCR beta VDJ profiling relied on genomic DNA as the template. MiXCR, run by TCRdb on the reads, gives a single entry per CDR3 protein. Among around 140,000 distinct CDR3 sequences listed, around two fifths were seen once. Input material: sorted CD4+, CD8+, or CD8+CD57+ T cells (not recorded which) from PBMCs. These receptors originate from a human donor in good health, serving as a control.

Concerning this clonotype: With a much larger clone just one base away, this may be a read error. The chain carries TRBV9 and TRBJ2-4, with no clear D. The CDR3 consists of 12 residues. Germline CDR1 reads SGDLS; CDR2 reads YYNGEE. The CDR3 DNA reads TGCGCCAGCAGCGTAGGATCCAACATTCAGTACTTC. Amino acids: CASSVGSNIQYF.

Many counts were recorded for this clonotype. This chain uses TRBV7-9 with TRBJ1-1, with unresolved D. This CDR3 comprises 12 residues. The ends were cut back, 5 bases at V and 7 bases at J, with 11 bases in the middle. Per germline, CDR1 SEHNR and CDR2 FQNEAQ (reference sequence). CDR3 sequence reads: CASSKDVGEAFF. The CDR3 nucleotides are TGTGCCAGCAGCAAGGACGTAGGTGAAGCTTTCTTT.

This clonotype occurred many times. The rearrangement joins TRBV6-1 to TRBJ1-5; D unresolved. Germline V gene data show CDR1 as MNHNS and CDR2 as SASEGT. Trimming took 4 bases from V and 5 from J, leaving 9 bases between them. The CDR3 contains 13 residues. The CDR3 DNA reads TGTGCCAGCAGTGTCCGCCGATATCAGCCCCAGCATTTT. Protein: CASSVRRYQPQHF.

The chain carries TRBV2 and TRBJ1-1; D perhaps matches TRBD1 (6 bases). This CDR3 has 15 amino acids. The V end was cut by 1 base, the J end by 3 bases, with 12 bases between. The germline CDR1 and CDR2 sequences are SNHLY and FYNNEI. CDR3 region: CASSEERGGYTEAFF. As DNA, the CDR3 is TGTGCCAGCAGTGAAGAGCGGGGGGGCTACACTGAAGCTTTCTTT.

This clonotype was seen many times. This sequence joins TRBV19 and TRBJ1-1, with D unclear. V lost 8 bases, J lost 2 bases, and 12 bases lay in between. Germline values: CDR1 LNHDA, CDR2 SQIVND (reference sequence). The CDR3 spans 13 residues. For the CDR3, the DNA is TGTGCCAGTCAAGTGGGTCGTAACACTGAAGCTTTCTTT. Translated: CASQVGRNTEAFF.

This chain joins TRBV30 and TRBJ2-6, with TRBD1 matching over 7 bases. V lost 3 bases and J lost 4; bases outside the gene matches: 9. This CDR3 contains 16 residues. Germline values: CDR1 GTSNPN, CDR2 SVGIG (reference sequence). The CDR3 DNA reads TGTGCCTGGAGGCGGTCAGGGGGATCCGGGGCCAACGTCCTGACTTTC. It codes for CAWRRSGGSGANVLTF.

The CDR3 region has the DNA TGTGCCAGCAGCGTTCCGGGATCTGACAATGAGCAGTTCTTC. Amino acid sequence: CASSVPGSDNEQFF. The chain is built from TRBV9 and TRBJ2-1; a weak D match, TRBD2 (5 bases). In germline, CDR1 is SGDLS, CDR2 YYNGEE. The CDR3 consists of 14 residues. V lost 2 bases to trimming and J lost 5 bases, with 11 bases between them.

With respect to this clonotype: A read error may be the cause here, since a much bigger clone is one base away. The chain uses TRBV5-1 and TRBJ1-1, with D possibly TRBD1 on 5 matching bases. The CDR3 consists of 15 residues. The V end was cut by 4 bases, the J end by 4 bases, with 17 bases between. Germline V gene data show CDR1 as SGHRS and CDR2 as YFSETQ. The CDR3 DNA reads as TGCGCCAGCAGCCAGCAGGGAAGAGGAGGCACTGAAGCTTTCTTT. Translated, it gives CASSQQGRGGTEAFF. Full variable domain (outside the CDR3, taken from reference TRBV5-1 and TRBJ1-1): KAGVTQTPRYLIKTRGQQVTLSCSPISGHRSVSWYQQTPGQGLQFLFEYFSETQRNKGNFPGRFSGRQFSNSRSEMNVSTLELGDSALYLCASSQQGRGGTEAFFGQGTRLTVV.

This clonotype was observed a handful of times. The chain employs TRBV19 and TRBJ1-2; TRBD1 aligns across 9 bases. Germline values: CDR1 LNHDA, CDR2 SQIVND (reference sequence). CDR3 length: 15 residues. Losses at the gene ends were 4 bases for V and 4 bases for J; bases not matched to a gene: 7. As DNA, the CDR3 is TGTGCCAGTAGTACCACCGGGACAGGGTTCTATGGCTACACCTTC. Translation: CASSTTGTGFYGYTF.

In this sample, this clonotype turned up many times. This chain links TRBV5-4 with TRBJ1-6, with a tentative D call TRBD1 (5 bases). The CDR3 runs to 15 residues. The V and J ends lost 0 bases and 7 bases respectively, with 11 bases between them. Germline lookup yields CDR1 SGHNT and CDR2 YYREEE (reference sequence). This CDR3 is CASSLDARGNSPLHF. The DNA of the CDR3 is TGTGCCAGCAGCTTGGACGCTCGGGGGAATTCACCCCTCCACTTT.

The gene calls are TRBV2 and TRBJ1-2; TRBD1 might be the D (6 bases). The CDR3 sequence is 12 residues long. Germline-derived CDR1 and CDR2 are SNHLY and FYNNEI. V was trimmed by 7 bases and J by 3 bases, leaving 9 bases between them. The CDR3 reads CASNNRDYGYTF. CDR3 nucleotides: TGTGCCAGCAATAACAGGGACTATGGCTACACCTTC.

This chain uses TRBV28 with TRBJ1-2; 7 bases match TRBD1. Germline V gene data show CDR1 as MDHEN and CDR2 as SYDVKM. Trimming took 5 bases from V and 3 from J; bases not matched to a gene: 6. The CDR3 spans 14 residues. The CDR3 DNA reads TGTGCCAGCAGTGAAGGGACAGCGCACTATGGCTACACCTTC. It is translated as CASSEGTAHYGYTF.

The chain joins TRBV10-3 to TRBJ1-1, with 8 bases matching TRBD1. The germline gives CDR1 ENHRY, CDR2 SYGVKD. V was clipped by 6 bases and J by 1 base; unmatched bases: 4. The CDR3 is made up of 14 amino acids. CDR3: CAIRTGTGNTEAFF. CDR3 DNA: TGTGCCATCAGAACCGGGACAGGGAACACTGAAGCTTTCTTT.

This clonotype was detected only once. One end of the junction does not line up with germline, which may come from a read error. The chain couples TRBV10-2 to TRBJ2-1; D remains unclear. CDR1 WSHSY and CDR2 SAAADI come from the germline V gene. This CDR3 region has 15 residues. Written as DNA, the CDR3 is TGTGCCAGCAGTTTTTGGAAAAGCTCCTACAATGAGCAGTTCTTC. It codes for CASSFWKSSYNEQFF.

This clonotype was detected many times. This chain joins TRBV6-1 and TRBJ2-1; no definite D call. Looked up from germline, CDR1 is MNHNS and CDR2 is SASEGT. The CDR3 totals 14 residues. The V end lost 4 bases, the J end lost 6 bases, and 13 bases lay between the germline ends. This CDR3 is CASSVRAPVNEQFF. In nucleotides, the CDR3 is TGTGCCAGCAGTGTACGAGCGCCCGTCAATGAGCAGTTCTTC.

This clonotype has at least ten counts. This sequence joins TRBV12-5 and TRBJ1-2; 7 positions agree with TRBD1. With V trimmed by 5 bases and J by 4 bases, 1 base remained unmatched. In germline, CDR1 is LGHNT, CDR2 FRNRAP. This CDR3 has 12 amino acids. The CDR3 nucleotides read TGTGCTAGTGGTAGACAGGGCTATGGCTACACCTTC. The encoded protein is CASGRQGYGYTF.

This clonotype has more than one count but fewer than ten. The chain employs TRBV3-1 and TRBJ1-5, with 8 bases lining up with TRBD1. The CDR3 loop spans 15 amino acids. V was pared by 5 bases and J by 3 bases, with 6 bases of the junction left unmatched. Germline lookup yields CDR1 LGHDT and CDR2 YNNKEL (reference sequence). In DNA, the CDR3 is TGTGCCAGCAGCGCCCGGACAGGGCTCAATCAGCCCCAGCATTTT. The encoded protein is CASSARTGLNQPQHF.

This clonotype was recorded at least ten times. V and J are TRBV11-2 and TRBJ2-3; 9 nucleotides match TRBD2. The CDR3 totals 15 residues. The J segment lost 5 bases and the V segment lost 1 base, leaving 4 bases of the junction unmatched. Germline lookup yields CDR1 SGHAT and CDR2 FQNNGV. The CDR3 reads CASSLVVTSGDTQYF. CDR3 DNA: TGTGCCAGCAGCTTAGTAGTGACTAGCGGAGATACGCAGTATTTT.

At least ten counts were recorded for this clonotype. The chain recombines TRBV12-3 or TRBV12-4 with TRBJ2-7; no firm D call. CDR3 size: 13 residues. V was shortened by 6 bases and J by 2 bases, with 11 bases between the two germline ends. Written as DNA, the CDR3 is TGTGCCAGCAGCCCTCGAGTTCCCTACGAGCAGTACTTC. Its translation: CASSPRVPYEQYF.

This clonotype was seen many times. The chain combines TRBV5-6 with TRBJ1-5; no firm D call. The DNA end lines up better with TRBJ2-3; the J call may be wrong. The CDR3 extends over 12 amino acids. Looked up from germline, CDR1 is SGHDT and CDR2 is YYEEEE. As DNA, the CDR3 is TGTGCCAGCAGCTTACCGGACCAGCCCCAGTATTTT. The encoded protein is CASSLPDQPQYF.

In this sample, this clonotype turned up a few times. The junction departs from the called germline gene at one end, perhaps through a read error. The genes are TRBV2 and TRBJ2-7; a possible D gene is TRBD1 (6 bases). The length of the CDR3 is 15 residues. Per the germline V gene, CDR1 is SNHLY and CDR2 is FYNNEI. CDR3 sequence (DNA): TGTGCCAGCAGGGAAGAACCAGGACAGTACTACGAGCAGTACTTC. Amino acid sequence: CASREEPGQYYEQYF.

With regard to this clonotype: Given a much more abundant clone one base away, this may be a read error. V gene TRBV6-5 combines with J gene TRBJ1-4, with D hard to call. The CDR3 is 12 amino acids. The germline V gene encodes CDR1 MNHEY and CDR2 SVGAGI. The DNA of the CDR3 is TGTGCCAGCAGTAACACGCGGGAAAAACCGTTTTTT. Translation: CASSNTREKPFF.

This clonotype was observed at least ten times. The chain has TRBV18 and TRBJ1-6, with a weak D call TRBD1 (6 bases). The CDR3 is 15 amino acids. Germline CDR1 is KGHSH and CDR2 is LQKENI. V was trimmed by 0 bases and J by 9 bases, leaving 12 bases between them. CDR3 sequence (DNA): TGTGCCAGCTCACCACCGTCAGGGGCTGGTTCACCCCTCCACTTT. This encodes CASSPPSGAGSPLHF.

This clonotype was detected a few times. A read error is possible here, since a much larger clone lies one base away. No conserved phenylalanine or tryptophan is present at the end of the CDR3, so a read error is the likely explanation. This chain joins TRBV7-4 and TRBJ2-1; weak D call: TRBD2 (5 bases). CDR1 SGHVT and CDR2 SQSDAQ come from the germline V gene. V was trimmed by 4 bases and J by 2 bases, leaving 15 bases between them. This CDR3 spans 16 amino acids. CDR3 region: CASSSKRGRAYNEQFI. For the CDR3, the DNA is TGTGCCAGCAGCTCTAAACGGGGAAGGGCCTACAATGAGCAGTTCATC.